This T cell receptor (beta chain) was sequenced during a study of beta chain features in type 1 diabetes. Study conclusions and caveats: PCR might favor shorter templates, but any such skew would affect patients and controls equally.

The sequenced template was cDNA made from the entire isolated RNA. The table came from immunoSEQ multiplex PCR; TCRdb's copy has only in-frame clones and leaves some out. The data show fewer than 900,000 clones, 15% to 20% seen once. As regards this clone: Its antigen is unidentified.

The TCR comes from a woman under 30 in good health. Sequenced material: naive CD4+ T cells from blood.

CDR3 in DNA: TGTGCCAGCAGCTTCGTCCCGGGACAGGGAACCGAGCAGTACTTC. As protein: CASSFVPGQGTEQYF. This chain connects TRBV11-2 to TRBJ2-7; 9 bases are a match to TRBD1. Unmatched junction bases numbered 9, after V lost 3 bases and J lost 6 bases. The germline V gene encodes CDR1 SGHAT and CDR2 FQNNGV. This CDR3 region has 15 residues.